These 10 T cell receptor beta chains were all obtained from the same sample, sequenced in a study of blood T cell repertoires in COVID-19. Profiled with immunoSEQ multiplex PCR; TCRdb holds only in-frame clones, not every one. The profile shows 140,000 to 150,000 clones, roughly 88% of them singletons. Sequencing was performed on peripheral blood. Receptors originate from a woman aged 55-69 years with COVID-19, enrolled during active disease.

The chain uses TRBV7-9 and TRBJ1-4; D gene ambiguous. The CDR3 totals 15 residues. Deletions cut 3 bases from V and 10 bases from J, with 18 bases between. Germline V gene sequence: CDR1 SEHNR, CDR2 FQNEAQ (reference sequence). The CDR3 region is CASSFFTGFSAKLFF. The DNA of the CDR3 is TGTGCCAGCAGCTTTTTCACGGGATTTTCTGCAAAACTGTTTTTT.

This clone has only one observation. The rearrangement joins TRBV7-2 to TRBJ2-7, with D unclear. The germline V and J ends were trimmed by 1 base and 3 bases, with 10 bases remaining between them. Germline CDR1 is SGHTA and CDR2 is FQGNSA. This CDR3 contains 14 residues. Here the CDR3 DNA reads TGTGCCAGCAGCTTAGGTTCCGGGTTCTACGAGCAGTACTTC. The encoded protein is CASSLGSGFYEQYF.

The gene calls are TRBV9 and TRBJ1-5; weak D call: TRBD1 (6 bases). Germline V gives CDR1 SGDLS, CDR2 YYNGEE. V lost 3 bases and J lost 1, with 14 bases in between. CDR3 size: 16 residues. The CDR3 is CASSEGGGASNQPQHF. The DNA for the CDR3 is TGTGCCAGCAGCGAGGGAGGGGGTGCAAGCAATCAGCCCCAGCATTTT. The full variable domain, with the rest looked up from reference TRBV9 and TRBJ1-5, is DSGVTQTPKHLITATGQRVTLRCSPRSGDLSVYWYQQSLDQGLQFLIQYYNGEERAKGNILERFSAQQFPDLHSELNLSSLELGDSALYFCASSEGGGASNQPQHFGDGTRLSIL.

The V call is TRBV6-5, the J call TRBJ2-3; D not resolved. The CDR3 is made up of 14 amino acids. Trimming stripped 4 bases from V and 5 bases from J, with 13 bases between. The V gene's germline CDR1 is MNHEY and CDR2 SVGAGI. Written as DNA, the CDR3 is TGTGCCAGCAGTTTTCTCAAGAGGCAAGATACGCAGTATTTT. Translated: CASSFLKRQDTQYF.

The rearrangement links TRBV7-6 to TRBJ1-5; 11 bases fit TRBD1. CDR3 size: 17 residues. The J segment lost 5 bases and the V segment lost 1 base, leaving 7 bases of the junction unmatched. Germline V gene sequence: CDR1 SGHVS, CDR2 FNYEAQ. This chain's CDR3 is CASSLVSGQGADQPQHF. In DNA, the CDR3 is TGTGCCAGCAGCTTAGTGTCAGGACAGGGGGCTGATCAGCCCCAGCATTTT.

V and J are TRBV4-3 and TRBJ2-1, with 10 bases matching TRBD2. The CDR3 length is 17 residues. CDR1 is LGHNA and CDR2 is YSLEER in the germline V gene. J was trimmed by 6 bases and V by 1 base; bases with no gene match: 9. CDR3 loop: CASSQGPAGGLINEQFF. The CDR3 nucleotides read TGCGCCAGCAGCCAAGGGCCAGCGGGGGGGCTTATCAATGAGCAGTTCTTC.

The chain uses TRBV10-3 and TRBJ2-7, with TRBD1 as a possible D gene (6 bases). Deletions cut 7 bases from V and 2 bases from J, with 12 bases between. The V gene's germline CDR1 is ENHRY and CDR2 SYGVKD. This CDR3 is 13 amino acids long. The DNA of the CDR3 is TGTGCCATCATGCGAGGGGGAACCTACGAGCAGTACTTC. It is translated as CAIMRGGTYEQYF.

This chain links TRBV7-3 with TRBJ2-7, with D uncertain. CDR3 length: 13 amino acids. The V end lost 1 base, the J end lost 6 bases, and 10 bases lay between the germline ends. The germline gives CDR1 SGHTA, CDR2 FQGTGA. In DNA, the CDR3 is TGTGCCAGCAGCTTAAGTCCTGGCGGCGAGCAGTACTTC. Amino acids: CASSLSPGGEQYF.

This clone came up once. The genes are TRBV14 and TRBJ1-2; 8 nucleotides match TRBD1. The CDR3 length is 15 residues. Germline V gene data show CDR1 as SGHDN and CDR2 as FVKESK. Trimming removed 1 base from V and 8 bases from J; junction bases left unmatched: 9. In DNA form, the CDR3 reads TGTGCCAGCAGCCAAGTGGGGCAGGGGGCAAAAGGCTACACCTTC. Translation gives CASSQVGQGAKGYTF. Supplemented by reference TRBV14 and TRBJ1-2, the full variable domain reads EAGVTQFPSHSVIEKGQTVTLRCDPISGHDNLYWYRRVMGKEIKFLLHFVKESKQDESGMPNNRFLAERTGGTYSTLKVQPAELEDSGVYFCASSQVGQGAKGYTFGSGTRLTVV.

This chain links TRBV18 with TRBJ1-1; D gene uncertain. CDR1 and CDR2 (germline): KGHSH, LQKENI. The CDR3 contains 12 residues. V was pared by 1 base and J by 7 bases, with 7 bases between. CDR3 nucleotide sequence: TGTGCCAGCTCACCACTGGGCAGTGAAGCTTTCTTT. Translated: CASSPLGSEAFF.